Below are 3 T cell receptor beta chains sequenced from a single sample in a study of blood T cell repertoires in COVID-19. Assay: immunoSEQ multiplex PCR; the TCRdb copy retains only in-frame clones and omits some. This sample has around 100,000 clones, with 89% found just once. The sample comprised peripheral blood. These receptor sequences come from a woman aged 55-70 years with acute or convalescent COVID-19.

This clone was counted once. The chain recombines TRBV11-3 with TRBJ1-3; 8 bases are shared with TRBD1. This CDR3 is built from 14 residues. From germline, CDR1 is SGHNT and CDR2 YENEEA. Trimming removed 5 bases from V and 8 bases from J; junction bases left unmatched: 8. CDR3 amino acids: CASSTRTGRDTIYF. For the CDR3, the DNA is TGTGCCAGCAGCACCCGGACAGGGCGGGACACCATATATTTT.

The V gene is TRBV7-9, the J gene TRBJ1-1; D is possibly TRBD1 (5 bases). The V and J ends lost 5 bases and 0 bases respectively, with 10 bases between them. Germline loops: CDR1 SEHNR, CDR2 FQNEAQ (reference sequence). This CDR3 is 14 amino acids long. In nucleotides, the CDR3 is TGTGCCAGCAGCAAAGAGACAGTGAACACTGAAGCTTTCTTT. As protein: CASSKETVNTEAFF.

The chain joins TRBV9 to TRBJ2-6, with 9 bases that match TRBD1. Germline V CDR1 and CDR2: SGDLS, YYNGEE. Losses at the gene ends were 2 bases for V and 0 bases for J; bases not matched to a gene: 9. This CDR3 has 19 amino acids. The DNA for the CDR3 is TGTGCCAGCAGCGTCCAGACAGGGGGTCACTTCTCTGGGGCCAACGTCCTGACTTTC. This codes for CASSVQTGGHFSGANVLTF.